This T cell receptor (beta chain) was obtained from a study of T-cell reconstitution after alpha-beta-depleted transplantation in children. This CDR3 spans 13 amino acids. Germline V gene sequence: CDR1 MNHEY, CDR2 SVGAGI. Deletions cut 0 bases from V and 4 bases from J, with 7 bases between. Construction of the TCRbeta library involved unique molecular identifiers. MiXCR, run by TCRdb on the PCR reads, gives a single entry per CDR3 protein. The sample lists about 440,000 distinct CDR3 sequences; roughly two fifths were seen once. This TCR came from a girl aged 2-10 years with aplastic anemia, due to receive a stem cell transplant. The sequencing used PBMCs, collected before TCRalphabeta/CD19-depleted stem cell transplant. V is TRBV6-5 and J is TRBJ2-7; D gene ambiguous. CDR3 sequence (DNA): TGTGCCAGCAGTTACTCCAGTGCATACGAGCAGTACTTC. It translates to CASSYSSAYEQYF.